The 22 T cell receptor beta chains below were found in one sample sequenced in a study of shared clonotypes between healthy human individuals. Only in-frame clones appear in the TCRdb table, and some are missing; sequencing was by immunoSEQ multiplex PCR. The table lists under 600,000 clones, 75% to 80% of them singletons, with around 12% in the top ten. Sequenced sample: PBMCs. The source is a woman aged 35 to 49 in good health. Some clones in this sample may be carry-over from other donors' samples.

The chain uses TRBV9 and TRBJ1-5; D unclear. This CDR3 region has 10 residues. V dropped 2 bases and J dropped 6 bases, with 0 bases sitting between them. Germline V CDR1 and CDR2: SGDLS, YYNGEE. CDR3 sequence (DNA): TGTGCCAGCAGCGTTCAGCCCCAGCATTTT. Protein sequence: CASSVQPQHF.

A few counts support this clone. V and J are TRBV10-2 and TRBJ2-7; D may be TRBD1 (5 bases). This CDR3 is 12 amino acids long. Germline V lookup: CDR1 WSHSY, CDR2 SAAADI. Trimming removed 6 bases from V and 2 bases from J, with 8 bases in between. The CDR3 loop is CASRDNPYEQYF. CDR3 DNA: TGCGCCAGCAGGGACAACCCCTACGAGCAGTACTTC.

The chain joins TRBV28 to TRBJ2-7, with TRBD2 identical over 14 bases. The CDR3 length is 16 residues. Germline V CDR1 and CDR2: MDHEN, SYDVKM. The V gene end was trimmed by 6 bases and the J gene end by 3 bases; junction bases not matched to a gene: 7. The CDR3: CASRGTSGSRGYEQYF. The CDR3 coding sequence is TGTGCCAGCAGAGGGACTAGCGGGAGTCGGGGCTACGAGCAGTACTTC.

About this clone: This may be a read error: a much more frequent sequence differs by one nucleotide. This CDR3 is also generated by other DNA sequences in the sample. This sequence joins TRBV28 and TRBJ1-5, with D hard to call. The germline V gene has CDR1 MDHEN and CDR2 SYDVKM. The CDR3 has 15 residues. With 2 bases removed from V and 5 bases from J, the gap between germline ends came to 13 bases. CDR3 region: CASSLIRGRHQPQHF. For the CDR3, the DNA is TGTGCCAGCAGTTTAATCCGGGGAAGACATCAGCCCCAGCATTTT.

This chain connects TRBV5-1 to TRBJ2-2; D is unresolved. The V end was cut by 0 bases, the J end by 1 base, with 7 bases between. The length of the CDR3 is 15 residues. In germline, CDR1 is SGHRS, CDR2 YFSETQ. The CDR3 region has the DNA TGCGCCAGCAGCTTGGAGTTTCAGAACACCGGGGAGCTGTTTTTT. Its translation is CASSLEFQNTGELFF.

The CDR3: CASGTGHYGYTF. The CDR3 bases are TGTGCCAGCGGGACAGGGCATTATGGCTACACCTTC. The chain joins TRBV2 to TRBJ1-2; 9 positions match TRBD1. Germline CDR1 reads SNHLY; CDR2 reads FYNNEI. CDR3 size: 12 residues. The J segment lost 5 bases and the V segment lost 8 bases, leaving 3 bases of the junction unmatched.

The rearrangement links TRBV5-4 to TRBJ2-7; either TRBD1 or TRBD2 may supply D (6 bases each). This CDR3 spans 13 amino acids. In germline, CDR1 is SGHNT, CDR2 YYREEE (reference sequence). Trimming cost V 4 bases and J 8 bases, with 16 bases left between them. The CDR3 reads CASSGRGGGQQYF. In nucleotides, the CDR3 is TGTGCCAGCAGCGGCAGGGGAGGCGGACAGCAGTACTTC.

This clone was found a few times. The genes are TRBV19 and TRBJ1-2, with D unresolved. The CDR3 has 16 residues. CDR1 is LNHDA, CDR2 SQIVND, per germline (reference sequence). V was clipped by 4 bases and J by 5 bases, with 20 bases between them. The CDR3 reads CASSTFATGPGYGYTF. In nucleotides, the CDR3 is TGTGCCAGTAGTACCTTTGCGACCGGGCCTGGGTATGGCTACACCTTC.

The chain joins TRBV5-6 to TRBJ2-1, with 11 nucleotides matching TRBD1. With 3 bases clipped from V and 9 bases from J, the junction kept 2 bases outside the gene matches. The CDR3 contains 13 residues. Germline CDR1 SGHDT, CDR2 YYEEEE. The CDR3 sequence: CASSWDRGSEQFF. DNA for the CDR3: TGTGCCAGCAGCTGGGACAGGGGGAGTGAGCAGTTCTTC.

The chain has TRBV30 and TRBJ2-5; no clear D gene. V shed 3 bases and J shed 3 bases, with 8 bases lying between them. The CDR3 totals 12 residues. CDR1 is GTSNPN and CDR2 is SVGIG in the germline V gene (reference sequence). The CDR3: CAWRFPEETQYF. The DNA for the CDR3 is TGTGCCTGGAGGTTTCCAGAAGAGACCCAGTACTTC.

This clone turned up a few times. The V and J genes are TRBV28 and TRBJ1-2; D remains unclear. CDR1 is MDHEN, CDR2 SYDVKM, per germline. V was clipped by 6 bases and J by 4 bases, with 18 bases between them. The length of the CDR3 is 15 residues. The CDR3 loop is CASRAPVGFIYGYTF. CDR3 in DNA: TGTGCCAGCAGAGCCCCAGTAGGCTTCATCTATGGCTACACCTTC.

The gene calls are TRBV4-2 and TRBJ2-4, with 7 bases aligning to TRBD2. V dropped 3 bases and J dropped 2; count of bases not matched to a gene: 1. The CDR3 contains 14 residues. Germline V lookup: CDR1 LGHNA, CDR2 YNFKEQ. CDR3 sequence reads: CASSQGGSKNIQYF. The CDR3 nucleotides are TGTGCCAGCAGCCAGGGGGGGTCCAAAAACATTCAGTACTTC.

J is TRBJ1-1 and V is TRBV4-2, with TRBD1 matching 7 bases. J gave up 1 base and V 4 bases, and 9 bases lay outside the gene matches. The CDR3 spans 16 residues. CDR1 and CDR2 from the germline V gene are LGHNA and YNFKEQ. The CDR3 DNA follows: TGTGCCAGCAGCCTGCTGGCAGGGGGGACGAACACTGAAGCTTTCTTT. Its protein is CASSLLAGGTNTEAFF.

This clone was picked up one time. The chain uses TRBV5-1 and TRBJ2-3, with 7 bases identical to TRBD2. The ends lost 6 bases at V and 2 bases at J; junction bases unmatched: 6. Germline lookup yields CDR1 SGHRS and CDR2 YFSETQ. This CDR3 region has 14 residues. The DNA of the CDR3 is TGCGCCAGCACAGGAGCGGGGCCCACAGATACGCAGTATTTT. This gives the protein CASTGAGPTDTQYF.

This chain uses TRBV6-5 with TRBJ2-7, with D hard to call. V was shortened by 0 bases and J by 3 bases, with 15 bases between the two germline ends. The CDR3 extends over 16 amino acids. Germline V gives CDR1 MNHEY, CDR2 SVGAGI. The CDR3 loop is CASSYSRSVGNYEQYF. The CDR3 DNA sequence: TGTGCCAGCAGTTACTCCAGATCCGTAGGAAACTACGAGCAGTACTTC.

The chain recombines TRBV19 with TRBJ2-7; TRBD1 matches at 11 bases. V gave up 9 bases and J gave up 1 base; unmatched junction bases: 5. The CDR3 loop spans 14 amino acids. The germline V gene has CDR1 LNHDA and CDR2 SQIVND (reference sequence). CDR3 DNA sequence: TGTGCCAGCAGGCGGGACAGGGGGTCCTACGAGCAGTACTTC. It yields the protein CASRRDRGSYEQYF.

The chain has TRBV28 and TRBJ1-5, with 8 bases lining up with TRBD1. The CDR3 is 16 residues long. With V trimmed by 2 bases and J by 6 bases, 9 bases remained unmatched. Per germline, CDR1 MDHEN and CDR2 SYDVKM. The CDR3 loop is CASSLGGQAAGQPQHF. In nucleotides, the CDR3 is TGTGCCAGCAGTTTAGGGGGACAGGCGGCGGGTCAGCCCCAGCATTTT. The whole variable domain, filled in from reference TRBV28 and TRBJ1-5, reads DVKVTQSSRYLVKRTGEKVFLECVQDMDHENMFWYRQDPGLGLRLIYFSYDVKMKEKGDIPEGYSVSREKKERFSLILESASTNQTSMYLCASSLGGQAAGQPQHFGDGTRLSIL.

The CDR3 nucleotides are TGCGCCAGCAGCTTGGAGCAGGGATCAGCATCCGAGCAGTACTTC. It specifies CASSLEQGSASEQYF. This chain links TRBV5-1 with TRBJ2-7; weak D call: TRBD1 (5 bases). This CDR3 contains 15 residues. Per the germline V gene, CDR1 is SGHRS and CDR2 is YFSETQ. With 0 bases removed from V and 6 bases from J, the gap between germline ends came to 16 bases. Full variable domain (missing parts from reference TRBV5-1 and TRBJ2-7): KAGVTQTPRYLIKTRGQQVTLSCSPISGHRSVSWYQQTPGQGLQFLFEYFSETQRNKGNFPGRFSGRQFSNSRSEMNVSTLELGDSALYLCASSLEQGSASEQYFGPGTRLTVT.

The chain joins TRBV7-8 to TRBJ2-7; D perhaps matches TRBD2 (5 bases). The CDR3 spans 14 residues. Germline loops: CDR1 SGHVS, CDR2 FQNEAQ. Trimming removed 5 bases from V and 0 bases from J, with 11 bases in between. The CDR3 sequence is CASSPPGNSYEQYF. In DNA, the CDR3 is TGTGCCAGCAGCCCCCCGGGGAACTCCTACGAGCAGTACTTC.

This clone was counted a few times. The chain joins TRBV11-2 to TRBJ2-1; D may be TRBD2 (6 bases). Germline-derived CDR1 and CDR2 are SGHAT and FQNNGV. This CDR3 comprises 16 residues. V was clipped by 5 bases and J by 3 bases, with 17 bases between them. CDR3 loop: CASSQEAGGNYNEQFF. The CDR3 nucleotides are TGTGCCAGCAGCCAAGAGGCGGGCGGGAACTACAATGAGCAGTTCTTC.

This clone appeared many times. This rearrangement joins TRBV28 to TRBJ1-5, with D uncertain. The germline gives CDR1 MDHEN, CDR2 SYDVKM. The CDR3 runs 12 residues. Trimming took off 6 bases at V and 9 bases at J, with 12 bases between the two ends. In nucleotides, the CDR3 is TGTGCCAGCAGGGATCAGGTAGGGCCCCAGCATTTT. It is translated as CASRDQVGPQHF. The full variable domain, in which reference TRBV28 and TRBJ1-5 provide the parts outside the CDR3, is DVKVTQSSRYLVKRTGEKVFLECVQDMDHENMFWYRQDPGLGLRLIYFSYDVKMKEKGDIPEGYSVSREKKERFSLILESASTNQTSMYLCASRDQVGPQHFGDGTRLSIL.

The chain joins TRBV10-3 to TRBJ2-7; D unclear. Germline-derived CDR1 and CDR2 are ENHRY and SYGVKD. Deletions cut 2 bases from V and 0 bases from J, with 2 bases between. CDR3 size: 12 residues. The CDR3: CAISEDSYEQYF. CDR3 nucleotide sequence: TGTGCCATCAGTGAGGACTCCTACGAGCAGTACTTC.